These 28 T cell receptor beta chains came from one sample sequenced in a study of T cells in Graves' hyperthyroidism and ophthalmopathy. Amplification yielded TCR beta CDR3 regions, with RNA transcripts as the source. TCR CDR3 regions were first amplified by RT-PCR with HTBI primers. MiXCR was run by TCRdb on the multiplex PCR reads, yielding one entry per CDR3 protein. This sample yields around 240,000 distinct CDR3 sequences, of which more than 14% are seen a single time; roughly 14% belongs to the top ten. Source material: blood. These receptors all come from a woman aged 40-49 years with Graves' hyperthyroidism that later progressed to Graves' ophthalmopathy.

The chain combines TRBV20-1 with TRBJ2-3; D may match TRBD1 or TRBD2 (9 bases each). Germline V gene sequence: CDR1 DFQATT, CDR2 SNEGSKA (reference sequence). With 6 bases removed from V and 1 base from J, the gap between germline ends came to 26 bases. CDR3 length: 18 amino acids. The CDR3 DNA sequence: TGCAGTGCAAGGGGGACAGGGTGGCAGCGGGAGGGCACAGATACGCAGTATTTT. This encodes CSARGTGWQREGTDTQYF.

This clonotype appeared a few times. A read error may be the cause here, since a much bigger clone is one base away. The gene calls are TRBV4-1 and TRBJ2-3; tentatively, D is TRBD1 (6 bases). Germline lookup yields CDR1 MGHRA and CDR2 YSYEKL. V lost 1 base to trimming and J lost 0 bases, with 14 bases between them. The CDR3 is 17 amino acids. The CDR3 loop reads CASSQAGGRLSTDTQYF. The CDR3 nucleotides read TGCGCCAGCAGCCAAGCTGGGGGCCGGCTAAGCACAGATACGCAGTATTTT.

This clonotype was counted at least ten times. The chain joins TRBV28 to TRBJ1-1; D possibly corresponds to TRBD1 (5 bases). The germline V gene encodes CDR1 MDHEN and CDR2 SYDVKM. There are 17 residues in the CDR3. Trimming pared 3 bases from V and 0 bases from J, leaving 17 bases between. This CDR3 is CASSFSRDEGLNTEAFF. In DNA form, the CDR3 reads TGTGCCAGCAGTTTCTCACGGGACGAGGGGTTGAACACTGAAGCTTTCTTT.

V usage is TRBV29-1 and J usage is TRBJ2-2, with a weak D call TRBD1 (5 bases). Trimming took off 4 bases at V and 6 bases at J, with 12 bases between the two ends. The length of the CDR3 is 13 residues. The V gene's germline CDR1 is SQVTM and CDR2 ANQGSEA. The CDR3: CSVGDSLAGELFF. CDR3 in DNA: TGCAGCGTTGGCGACAGCCTGGCCGGGGAGCTGTTTTTT.

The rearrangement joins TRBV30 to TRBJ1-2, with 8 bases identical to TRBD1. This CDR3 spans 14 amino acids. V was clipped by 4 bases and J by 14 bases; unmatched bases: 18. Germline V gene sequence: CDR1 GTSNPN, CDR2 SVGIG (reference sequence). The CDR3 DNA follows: TGTGCCTGGACAGGGGCAGGACAGGGCCCTCTAAGAACCTTC. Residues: CAWTGAGQGPLRTF.

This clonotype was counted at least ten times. CDR3 nucleotides: TGTGCCAGCAGTTCCCCGGGACAGTCAAGGTACAATGAGCAGTTCTTC. Its translation is CASSSPGQSRYNEQFF. V gene TRBV28 combines with J gene TRBJ2-1; 7 bases align to TRBD1. The CDR3 has 16 residues. V dropped 4 bases and J dropped 4; count of bases not matched to a gene: 10. Germline V gene sequence: CDR1 MDHEN, CDR2 SYDVKM.

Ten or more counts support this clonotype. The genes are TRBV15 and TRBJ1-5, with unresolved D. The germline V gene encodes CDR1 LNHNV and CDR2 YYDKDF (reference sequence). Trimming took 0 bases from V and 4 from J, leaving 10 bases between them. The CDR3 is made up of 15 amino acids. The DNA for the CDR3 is TGTGCCACCAGCAGAGATCAAGAAAAGAATCAGCCCCAGCATTTT. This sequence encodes CATSRDQEKNQPQHF.

This CDR3 reads CASSLVGGGPSTDTQYF. The DNA of the CDR3 is TGTGCCAGCAGCTTAGTGGGGGGGGGTCCCAGCACAGATACGCAGTATTTT. V is TRBV7-2 and J is TRBJ2-3; 7 nucleotides line up with TRBD2. There are 17 residues in the CDR3. CDR1 is SGHTA and CDR2 is FQGNSA in the germline V gene. With V trimmed by 1 base and J by 0 bases, 7 bases remained unmatched.

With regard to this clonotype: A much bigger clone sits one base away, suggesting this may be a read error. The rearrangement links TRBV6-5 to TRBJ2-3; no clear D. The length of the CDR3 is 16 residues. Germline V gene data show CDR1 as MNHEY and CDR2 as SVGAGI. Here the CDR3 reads CASSYPLGQATDAQYF. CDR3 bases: TGTGCCAGCAGTTACCCACTCGGTCAGGCTACAGATGCGCAGTATTTT.

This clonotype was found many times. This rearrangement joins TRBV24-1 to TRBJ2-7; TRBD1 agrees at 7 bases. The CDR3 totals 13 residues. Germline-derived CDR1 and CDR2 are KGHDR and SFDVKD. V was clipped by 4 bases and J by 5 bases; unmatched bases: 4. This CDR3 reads CATSDGGQDEQYF. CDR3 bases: TGTGCCACCAGTGACGGCGGACAGGACGAGCAGTACTTC.

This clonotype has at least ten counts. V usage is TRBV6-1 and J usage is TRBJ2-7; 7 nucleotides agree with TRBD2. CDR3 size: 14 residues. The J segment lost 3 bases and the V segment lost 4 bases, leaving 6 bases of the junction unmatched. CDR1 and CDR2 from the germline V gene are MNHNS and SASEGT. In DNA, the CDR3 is TGTGCCAGCAGTGTCATGGGGAGGGTCTACGAGCAGTACTTC. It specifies CASSVMGRVYEQYF.

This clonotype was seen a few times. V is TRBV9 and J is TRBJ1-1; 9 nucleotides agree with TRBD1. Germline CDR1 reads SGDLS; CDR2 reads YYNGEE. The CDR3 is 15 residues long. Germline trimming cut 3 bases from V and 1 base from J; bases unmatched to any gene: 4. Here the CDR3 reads CASSGTGQGNTEAFF. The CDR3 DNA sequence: TGTGCCAGCAGCGGAACGGGACAGGGGAACACTGAAGCTTTCTTT.

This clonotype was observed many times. DNA of the CDR3: TGTGCCAGCAGTTCCCGCGGGGTAGCGGGGAACCAAGAGACCCAGTACTTC. It translates to CASSSRGVAGNQETQYF. V is TRBV6-1 and J is TRBJ2-5; 8 nucleotides match TRBD2. This CDR3 has 17 amino acids. Germline loops: CDR1 MNHNS, CDR2 SASEGT. The V gene end was trimmed by 5 bases and the J gene end by 0 bases; junction bases not matched to a gene: 11.

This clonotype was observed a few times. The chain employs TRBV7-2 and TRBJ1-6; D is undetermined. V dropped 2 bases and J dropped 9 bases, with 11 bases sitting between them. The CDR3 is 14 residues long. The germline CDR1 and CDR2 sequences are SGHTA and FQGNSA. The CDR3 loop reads CASSLIDMSSPLHF. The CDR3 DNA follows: TGTGCCAGCAGCTTAATTGACATGAGTTCACCCCTCCACTTT.

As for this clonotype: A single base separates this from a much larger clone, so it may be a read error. The CDR3 sequence: CASSNPGLRSSTDTQHF. CDR3 bases: TGCGCCAGCAGCAACCCGGGACTTCGCTCTAGCACAGATACGCAGCATTTT. The rearrangement uses TRBV5-1 and TRBJ2-3, with TRBD1 as a possible D gene (5 bases). The end of the DNA aligns better with TRBJ1-5, so the J call may be wrong. Germline V lookup: CDR1 SGHRS, CDR2 YFSETQ. The CDR3 runs 17 residues.

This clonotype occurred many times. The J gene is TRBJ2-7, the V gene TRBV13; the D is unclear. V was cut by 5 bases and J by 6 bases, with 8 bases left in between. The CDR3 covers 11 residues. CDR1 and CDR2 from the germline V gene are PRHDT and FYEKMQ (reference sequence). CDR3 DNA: TGTGCCAGCAGCCGATGGGGCGAGCAGTACTTC. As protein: CASSRWGEQYF.

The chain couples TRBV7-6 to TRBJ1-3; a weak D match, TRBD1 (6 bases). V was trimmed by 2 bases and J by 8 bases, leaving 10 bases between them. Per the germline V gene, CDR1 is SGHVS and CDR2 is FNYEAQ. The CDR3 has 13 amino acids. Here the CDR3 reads CASSLTGFDTIYF. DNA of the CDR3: TGTGCCAGCAGCTTAACAGGGTTCGACACCATATATTTT.

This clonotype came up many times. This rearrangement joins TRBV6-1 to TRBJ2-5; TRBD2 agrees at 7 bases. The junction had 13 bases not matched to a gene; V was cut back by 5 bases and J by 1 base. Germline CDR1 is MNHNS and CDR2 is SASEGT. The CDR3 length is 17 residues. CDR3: CASSHPGLEWPQETQYF. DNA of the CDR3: TGTGCCAGCAGTCATCCTGGACTAGAGTGGCCCCAAGAGACCCAGTACTTC.

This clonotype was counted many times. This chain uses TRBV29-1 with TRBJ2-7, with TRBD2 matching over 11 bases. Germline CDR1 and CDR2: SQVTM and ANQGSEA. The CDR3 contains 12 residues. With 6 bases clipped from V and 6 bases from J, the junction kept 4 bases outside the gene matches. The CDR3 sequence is CSVKGTSGEQYF. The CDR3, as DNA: TGCAGCGTAAAAGGGACTAGCGGCGAGCAGTACTTC.

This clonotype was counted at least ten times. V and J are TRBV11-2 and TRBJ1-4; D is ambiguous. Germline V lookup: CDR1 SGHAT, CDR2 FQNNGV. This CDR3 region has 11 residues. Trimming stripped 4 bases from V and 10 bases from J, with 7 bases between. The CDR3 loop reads CASSSTGKLFF. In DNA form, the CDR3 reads TGTGCCAGCAGCTCCACTGGAAAACTGTTTTTT.

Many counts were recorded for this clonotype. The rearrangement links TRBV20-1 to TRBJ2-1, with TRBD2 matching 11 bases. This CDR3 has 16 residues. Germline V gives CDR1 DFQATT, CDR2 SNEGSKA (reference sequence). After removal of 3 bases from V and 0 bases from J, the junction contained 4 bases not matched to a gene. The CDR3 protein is CSASPSGGSSYNEQFF. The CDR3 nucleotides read TGCAGTGCTAGTCCTAGCGGGGGGAGCTCCTACAATGAGCAGTTCTTC.

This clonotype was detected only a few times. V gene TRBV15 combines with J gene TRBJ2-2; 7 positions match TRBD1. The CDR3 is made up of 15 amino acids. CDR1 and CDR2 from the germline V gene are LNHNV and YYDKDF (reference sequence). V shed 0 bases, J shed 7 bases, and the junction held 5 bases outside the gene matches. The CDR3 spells CATSREDRDDGELFF. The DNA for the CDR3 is TGTGCCACCAGCAGAGAAGACAGGGATGACGGGGAGCTGTTTTTT.

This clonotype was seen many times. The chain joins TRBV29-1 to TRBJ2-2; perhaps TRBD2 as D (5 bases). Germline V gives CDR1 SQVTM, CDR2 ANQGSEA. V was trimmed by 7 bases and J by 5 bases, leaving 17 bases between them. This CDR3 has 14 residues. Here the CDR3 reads CSARPGFLTGELFF. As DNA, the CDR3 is TGCAGCGCCAGACCGGGGTTTCTGACCGGGGAGCTGTTTTTT.

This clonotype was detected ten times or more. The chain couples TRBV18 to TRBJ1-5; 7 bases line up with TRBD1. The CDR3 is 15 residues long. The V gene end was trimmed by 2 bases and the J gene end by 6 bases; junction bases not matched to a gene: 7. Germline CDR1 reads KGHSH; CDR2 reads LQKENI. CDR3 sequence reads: CASSPSGQVIQPQHF. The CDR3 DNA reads TGTGCCAGCTCACCATCAGGACAGGTTATTCAGCCCCAGCATTTT.

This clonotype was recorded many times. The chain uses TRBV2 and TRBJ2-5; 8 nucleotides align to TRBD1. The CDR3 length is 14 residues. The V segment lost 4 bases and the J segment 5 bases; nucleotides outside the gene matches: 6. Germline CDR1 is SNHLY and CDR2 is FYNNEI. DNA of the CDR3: TGTGCCAGCAGTGGGACAGGGTCAGGGGAGACCCAGTACTTC. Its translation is CASSGTGSGETQYF.

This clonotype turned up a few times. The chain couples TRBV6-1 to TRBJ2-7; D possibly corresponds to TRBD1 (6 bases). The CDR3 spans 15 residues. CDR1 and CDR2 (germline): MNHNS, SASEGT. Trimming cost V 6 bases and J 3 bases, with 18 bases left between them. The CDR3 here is CASSETSLTGYEQYF. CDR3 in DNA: TGTGCCAGCAGCGAGACAAGTTTGACAGGCTACGAGCAGTACTTC.

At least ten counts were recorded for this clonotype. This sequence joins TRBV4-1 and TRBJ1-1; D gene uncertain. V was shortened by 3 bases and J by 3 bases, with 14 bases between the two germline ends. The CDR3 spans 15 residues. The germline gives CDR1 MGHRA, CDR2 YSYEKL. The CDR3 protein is CASSHRSGSDTEAFF. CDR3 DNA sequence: TGCGCCAGCAGCCATCGAAGCGGTTCTGACACTGAAGCTTTCTTT.

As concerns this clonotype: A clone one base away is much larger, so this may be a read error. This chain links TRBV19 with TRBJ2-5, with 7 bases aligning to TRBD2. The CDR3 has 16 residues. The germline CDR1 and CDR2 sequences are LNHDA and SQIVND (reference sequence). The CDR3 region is CASSTGRFKSQEAQYF. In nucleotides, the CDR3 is TGTGCCAGTAGTACCGGGAGGTTCAAGTCCCAAGAGGCCCAGTACTTC.